The clone carrying this T cell receptor beta chain was counted many times. The data were taken from a study of regulatory T cells in long-lasting Graves disease. Time point noted: newly diagnosed GD, antithyroid drugs for less than 3 months. The TCR library was made from RNA extracted from PBMCs. The patients were enrolled through endocrinology in Xi'an, China. Around 9 milliliters of peripheral blood were drawn into EDTA tubes. Sequencing libraries for TCR beta were prepared with iRepertoire HTBI primers and Arm-PCR of CDR3 regions. As processed by the authors: Sample data revealed roughly 62 TRBV and about 15 TRBJ segments. One entry per CDR3 protein, called by TCRdb with MiXCR from the multiplex PCR reads. None of the V and J calls come from the authors' own analysis; TCRdb made them. This sample has about 200,000 distinct CDR3 sequences, with 18% found just once. The clonotype originates from a female donor with Graves disease. Material: peripheral blood mononuclear cells (PBMCs), obtained at new diagnosis, from a patient treated with antithyroid drugs.

In DNA, the CDR3 is TGCAGTGCTAGAGATGGGTTGGGGGGATTTAGCGAGCAGTACTTC. This translates into CSARDGLGGFSEQYF. The chain couples TRBV20-1 to TRBJ2-7; perhaps TRBD2 as D (6 bases). The CDR3 has 15 residues. Trimming removed 0 bases at V and 6 bases at J, with 18 bases between. CDR1 is DFQATT and CDR2 is SNEGSKA in the germline V gene (reference sequence).